The entry below gives a single T cell receptor beta chain sequence along with its context. This clone's antigen is unknown. Base quality data are lacking; no much larger clone is found one base away. The donors were healthy, HIV-negative adults who had no recently reported acute infections or vaccinations. Every donor was a Caucasian adult residing in Nashville, Tennessee, USA. Magnetic negative selection was used to enrich CD4+ T cells, after which naive cells were positively selected on CD45RA and the negative fraction became the memory subset. Blood was obtained by leukapheresis, after which PBMCs were separated by Ficoll-Histopaque density gradient centrifugation and cryopreserved in liquid nitrogen vapor phase. Purity and quantity of every magnetically sorted T cell population were checked by analytical flow cytometry. From each sorted fraction, genomic DNA was isolated and quantified by UV absorbance on a Nanodrop 2000c.

The data are from a study of shared clonotypes between healthy human individuals (dated by TCRdb to the early 2020s). Regarding the research as a whole: The cohort included a few men and two women between 18 and 49 years of age. Blood TCR repertoires of a handful of healthy adults were deeply sequenced to estimate repertoire size and the extent of clonotype sharing between individuals. Each donor's leukapheresis produced roughly between about 0.9 and 9.5 billion PBMCs. For each donor, three plates each were used for CD4 naive and CD4 memory, two plates were used for CD8 naive, and one plate was used for CD8 memory. To increase sequencing depth and limit assay-specific biases, different laboratories used diverse techniques to prepare libraries and sequence TCR repertoires. Here is what the overall study found, with its caveats: Larger estimated clonotype richness was generally found for naive subsets than for memory subsets. Sampling was restricted to blood, and TCR repertoires in tissues likely differ from the TCR repertoires found in blood. Rarefaction of sorted-subset datasets indicated incomplete sequencing despite the large sequencing depth. When a few donors were compared, the shared fraction of clonotypes was about 5% for naive CD4, 3.5% to 4% for naive CD8, 2.3% for memory CD4, and approximately 0.4% for memory CD8. The genetic and exposure-history diversity represented was limited by the small number of donors. Based on pairwise subsampling, the degree of clonotype sharing among donors was expected to be affected by sequencing depth. Compared with non-shared clonotypes, clonotypes shared by all four sorted-subset donors had higher generation probabilities.

Between the V and J ends, shortened by 3 bases and 2 bases respectively, the junction contains 6 bases. Its CDR3 holds 13 amino acids, cysteine through phenylalanine. Only the CDR3 DNA is retained, 39 bases long and in frame from the first base. The germline V gene (reference sequence) provides CDR1 LNHDA and CDR2 SQIVND. Using the deep immunoSEQ assay, multiplex PCR amplified TCR CDR3 regions from genomic DNA. Extracted genomic DNA from each cell subset was distributed evenly across all wells of several immunoSEQ 96-well plates, and each plate was treated as a replicate. For sorted subsets, each replicate PCR was loaded with about 200 ng genomic DNA, equivalent to 30,000 or so T cell genomes. Purified libraries were quantified with a Qubit 3.0 fluorometer, sized on a Bioanalyzer 2100, and re-quantified with the KAPA Library Quantification kit. A separate single-read 150-cycle Illumina NextSeq 550 flow cell was used to sequence each immunoSEQ 96-well plate. The study's processing was this. Because the immunoSEQ output held only junctional sequences and lacked quality scores, the filtering could not match the filtering applied to full-length reads. To assign V/J genes and CDR3, sequences were annotated using PyIR, a Python wrapper for IgBLAST v1.9, with IMGT germline references. Reads were removed for weak V/J assignments (E-value above 1e-6), missing CDR3, stop codons, out-of-frame junctions, or ambiguous translated residues. V3J clonotypes were defined as sequences sharing an identical inferred V gene, J gene, and CDR3 amino acid sequence. Percentage overlap between repertoires was computed as shared unique clonotypes divided by the size of the smaller repertoire. Richness of each repertoire was evaluated using RTK rarefaction, the Chao1 estimator, and Recon v2.1 estimates of unobserved clonotypes. Generation probabilities were computed with OLGA for all TCRbeta clonotypes obtained by the gDNA method from four donors. The table comes from immuneACCESS by way of TCRdb, which keeps in-frame sequences with V and J called. Part of the clones is missing from these tables; in studies checked, under half for an unresolved V gene and the rest for unknown reasons. Clonal size and the V and J genes are those of that table, whereas D and trimming came from the DNA. The sample table records 1,400,000 or so clones; approximately 98.5% of these occur just once. The ten largest account for about 0.34% of the sample.

The sequence was collected from a man younger than 45 in good health. Sequenced input: naive CD4+ T cells sorted from blood. This specimen's cell subset or site label, per the study, means: CD45RA+ positively selected. The sequence is built from TRBV19 and TRBJ2-3; the D gene is unclear. DNA sequence: TGTGCCAGTAGTATTGCAGTCACAGATACGCAGTATTTT. It is translated as CASSIAVTDTQYF.